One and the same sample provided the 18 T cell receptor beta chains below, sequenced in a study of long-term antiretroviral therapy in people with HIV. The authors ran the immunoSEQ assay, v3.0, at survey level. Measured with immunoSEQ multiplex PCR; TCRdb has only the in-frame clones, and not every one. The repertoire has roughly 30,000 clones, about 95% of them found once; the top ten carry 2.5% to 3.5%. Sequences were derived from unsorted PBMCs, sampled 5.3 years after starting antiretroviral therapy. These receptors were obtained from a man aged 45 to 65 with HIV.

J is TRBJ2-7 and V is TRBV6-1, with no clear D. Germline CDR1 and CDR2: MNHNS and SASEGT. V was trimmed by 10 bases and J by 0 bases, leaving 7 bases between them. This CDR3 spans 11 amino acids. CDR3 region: CATLASYEQYF. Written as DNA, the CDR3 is TGTGCCACCCTCGCCTCCTACGAGCAGTACTTC.

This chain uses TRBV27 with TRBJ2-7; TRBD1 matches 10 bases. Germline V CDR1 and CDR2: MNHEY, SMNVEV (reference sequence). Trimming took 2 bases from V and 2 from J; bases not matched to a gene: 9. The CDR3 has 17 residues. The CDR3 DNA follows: TGTGCCAGCAGTTTAAGACAGGGGGCTCACCTAACCTACGAGCAGTACTTC. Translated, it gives CASSLRQGAHLTYEQYF.

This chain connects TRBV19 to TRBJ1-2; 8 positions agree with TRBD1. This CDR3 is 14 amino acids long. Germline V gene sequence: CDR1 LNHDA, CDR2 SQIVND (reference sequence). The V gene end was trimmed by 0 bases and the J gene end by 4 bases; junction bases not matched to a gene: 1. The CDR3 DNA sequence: TGTGCCAGTAGTATAGAGGGACAGGTCTATGGCTACACCTTC. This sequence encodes CASSIEGQVYGYTF.

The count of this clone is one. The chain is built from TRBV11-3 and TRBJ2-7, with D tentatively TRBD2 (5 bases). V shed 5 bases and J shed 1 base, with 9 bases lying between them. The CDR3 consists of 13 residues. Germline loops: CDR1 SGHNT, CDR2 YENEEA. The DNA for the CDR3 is TGTGCCAGCAGCCGAGGGCAGTCCTACGAGCAGTACTTC. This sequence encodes CASSRGQSYEQYF.

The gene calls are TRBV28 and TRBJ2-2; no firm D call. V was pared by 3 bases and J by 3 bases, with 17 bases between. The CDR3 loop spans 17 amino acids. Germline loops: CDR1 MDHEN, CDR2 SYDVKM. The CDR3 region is CASSFGSLGRDTGELFF. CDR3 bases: TGTGCCAGCAGTTTCGGTTCACTTGGGCGCGACACCGGGGAGCTGTTTTTT.

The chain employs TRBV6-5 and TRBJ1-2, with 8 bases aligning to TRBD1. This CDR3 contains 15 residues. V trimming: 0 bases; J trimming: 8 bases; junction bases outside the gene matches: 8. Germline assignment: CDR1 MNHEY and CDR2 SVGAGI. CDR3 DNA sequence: TGTGCCAGCAGTTACTCGAATCCCGGGACAGGAGGCTACACCTTC. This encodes CASSYSNPGTGGYTF.

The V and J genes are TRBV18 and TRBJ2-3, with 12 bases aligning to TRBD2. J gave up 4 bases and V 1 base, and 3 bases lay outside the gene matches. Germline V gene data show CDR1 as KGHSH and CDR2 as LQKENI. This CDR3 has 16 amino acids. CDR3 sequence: CASSPRTSGASDTQYF. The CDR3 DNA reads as TGTGCCAGCTCACCACGGACTAGCGGGGCCTCAGATACGCAGTATTTT.

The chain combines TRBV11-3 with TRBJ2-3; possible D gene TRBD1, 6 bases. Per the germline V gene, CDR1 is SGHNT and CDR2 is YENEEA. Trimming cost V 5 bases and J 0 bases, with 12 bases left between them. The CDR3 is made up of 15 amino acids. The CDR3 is CASSMDGQSTDTQYF. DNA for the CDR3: TGTGCCAGCAGCATGGATGGACAGAGCACAGATACGCAGTATTTT.

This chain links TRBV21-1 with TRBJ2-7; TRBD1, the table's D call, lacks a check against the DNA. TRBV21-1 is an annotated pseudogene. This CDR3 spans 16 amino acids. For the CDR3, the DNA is TGTGCCAGCAGCAAAGCGTCCGGCAGGTGCTCCTACGAGCAGTACTTC. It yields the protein CASSKASGRCSYEQYF.

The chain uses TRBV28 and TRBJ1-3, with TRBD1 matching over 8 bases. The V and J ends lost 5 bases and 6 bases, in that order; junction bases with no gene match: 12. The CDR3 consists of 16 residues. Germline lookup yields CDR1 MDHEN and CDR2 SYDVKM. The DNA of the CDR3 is TGTGCCAGCAGTCCTTCTCCAGGGGGCGATCCAAACACCATATATTTT. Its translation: CASSPSPGGDPNTIYF.

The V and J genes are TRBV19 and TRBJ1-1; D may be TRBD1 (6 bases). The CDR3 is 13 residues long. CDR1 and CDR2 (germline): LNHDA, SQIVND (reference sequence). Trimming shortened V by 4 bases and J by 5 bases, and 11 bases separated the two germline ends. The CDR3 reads CASSTGVVTEAFF. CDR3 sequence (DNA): TGTGCCAGTAGTACAGGGGTGGTGACTGAAGCTTTCTTT.

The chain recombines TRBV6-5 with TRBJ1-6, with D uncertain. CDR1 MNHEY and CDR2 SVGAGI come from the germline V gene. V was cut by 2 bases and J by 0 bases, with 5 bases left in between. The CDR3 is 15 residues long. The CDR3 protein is CASSYRISYNSPLHF. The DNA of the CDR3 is TGTGCCAGCAGTTACAGGATCTCCTATAATTCACCCCTCCACTTT.

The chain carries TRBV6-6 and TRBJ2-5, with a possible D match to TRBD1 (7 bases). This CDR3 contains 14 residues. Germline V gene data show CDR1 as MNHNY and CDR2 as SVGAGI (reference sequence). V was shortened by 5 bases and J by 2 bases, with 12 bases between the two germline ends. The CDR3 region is CASSGGTAQETQYF. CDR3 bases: TGTGCCAGCAGTGGCGGGACAGCTCAAGAGACCCAGTACTTC.

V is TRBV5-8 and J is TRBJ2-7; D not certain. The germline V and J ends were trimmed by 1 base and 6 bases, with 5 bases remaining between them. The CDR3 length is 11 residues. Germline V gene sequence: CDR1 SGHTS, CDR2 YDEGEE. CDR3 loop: CASSLKTEQYF. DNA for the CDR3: TGTGCCAGCAGCTTGAAGACCGAGCAGTACTTC.

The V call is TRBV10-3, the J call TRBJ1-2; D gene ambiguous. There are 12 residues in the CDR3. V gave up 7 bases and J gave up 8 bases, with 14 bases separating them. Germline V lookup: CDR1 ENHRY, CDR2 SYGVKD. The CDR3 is CAITDVFGGYTF. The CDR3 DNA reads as TGTGCCATCACTGACGTATTTGGAGGCTACACCTTC.

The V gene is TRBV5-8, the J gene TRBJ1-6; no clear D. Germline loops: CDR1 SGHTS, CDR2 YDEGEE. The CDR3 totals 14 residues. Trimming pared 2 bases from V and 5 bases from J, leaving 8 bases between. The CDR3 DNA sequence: TGTGCCAGCAGCTTTCGGCAGAATAATTCACCCCTCCACTTT. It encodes CASSFRQNNSPLHF.

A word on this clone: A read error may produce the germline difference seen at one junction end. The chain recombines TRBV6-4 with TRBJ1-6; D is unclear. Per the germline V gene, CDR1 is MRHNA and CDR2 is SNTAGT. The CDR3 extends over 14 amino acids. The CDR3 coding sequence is TGTGCCAGCAGTTACTCGGGGAGGAATTCACCCCTCCACTTT. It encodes CASSYSGRNSPLHF.

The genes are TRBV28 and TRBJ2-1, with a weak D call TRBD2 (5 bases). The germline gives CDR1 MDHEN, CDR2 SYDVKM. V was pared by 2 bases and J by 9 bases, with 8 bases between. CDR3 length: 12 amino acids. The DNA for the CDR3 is TGTGCCAGCAGTTTAGCGGGTATTGAGCAGTTCTTC. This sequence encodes CASSLAGIEQFF.